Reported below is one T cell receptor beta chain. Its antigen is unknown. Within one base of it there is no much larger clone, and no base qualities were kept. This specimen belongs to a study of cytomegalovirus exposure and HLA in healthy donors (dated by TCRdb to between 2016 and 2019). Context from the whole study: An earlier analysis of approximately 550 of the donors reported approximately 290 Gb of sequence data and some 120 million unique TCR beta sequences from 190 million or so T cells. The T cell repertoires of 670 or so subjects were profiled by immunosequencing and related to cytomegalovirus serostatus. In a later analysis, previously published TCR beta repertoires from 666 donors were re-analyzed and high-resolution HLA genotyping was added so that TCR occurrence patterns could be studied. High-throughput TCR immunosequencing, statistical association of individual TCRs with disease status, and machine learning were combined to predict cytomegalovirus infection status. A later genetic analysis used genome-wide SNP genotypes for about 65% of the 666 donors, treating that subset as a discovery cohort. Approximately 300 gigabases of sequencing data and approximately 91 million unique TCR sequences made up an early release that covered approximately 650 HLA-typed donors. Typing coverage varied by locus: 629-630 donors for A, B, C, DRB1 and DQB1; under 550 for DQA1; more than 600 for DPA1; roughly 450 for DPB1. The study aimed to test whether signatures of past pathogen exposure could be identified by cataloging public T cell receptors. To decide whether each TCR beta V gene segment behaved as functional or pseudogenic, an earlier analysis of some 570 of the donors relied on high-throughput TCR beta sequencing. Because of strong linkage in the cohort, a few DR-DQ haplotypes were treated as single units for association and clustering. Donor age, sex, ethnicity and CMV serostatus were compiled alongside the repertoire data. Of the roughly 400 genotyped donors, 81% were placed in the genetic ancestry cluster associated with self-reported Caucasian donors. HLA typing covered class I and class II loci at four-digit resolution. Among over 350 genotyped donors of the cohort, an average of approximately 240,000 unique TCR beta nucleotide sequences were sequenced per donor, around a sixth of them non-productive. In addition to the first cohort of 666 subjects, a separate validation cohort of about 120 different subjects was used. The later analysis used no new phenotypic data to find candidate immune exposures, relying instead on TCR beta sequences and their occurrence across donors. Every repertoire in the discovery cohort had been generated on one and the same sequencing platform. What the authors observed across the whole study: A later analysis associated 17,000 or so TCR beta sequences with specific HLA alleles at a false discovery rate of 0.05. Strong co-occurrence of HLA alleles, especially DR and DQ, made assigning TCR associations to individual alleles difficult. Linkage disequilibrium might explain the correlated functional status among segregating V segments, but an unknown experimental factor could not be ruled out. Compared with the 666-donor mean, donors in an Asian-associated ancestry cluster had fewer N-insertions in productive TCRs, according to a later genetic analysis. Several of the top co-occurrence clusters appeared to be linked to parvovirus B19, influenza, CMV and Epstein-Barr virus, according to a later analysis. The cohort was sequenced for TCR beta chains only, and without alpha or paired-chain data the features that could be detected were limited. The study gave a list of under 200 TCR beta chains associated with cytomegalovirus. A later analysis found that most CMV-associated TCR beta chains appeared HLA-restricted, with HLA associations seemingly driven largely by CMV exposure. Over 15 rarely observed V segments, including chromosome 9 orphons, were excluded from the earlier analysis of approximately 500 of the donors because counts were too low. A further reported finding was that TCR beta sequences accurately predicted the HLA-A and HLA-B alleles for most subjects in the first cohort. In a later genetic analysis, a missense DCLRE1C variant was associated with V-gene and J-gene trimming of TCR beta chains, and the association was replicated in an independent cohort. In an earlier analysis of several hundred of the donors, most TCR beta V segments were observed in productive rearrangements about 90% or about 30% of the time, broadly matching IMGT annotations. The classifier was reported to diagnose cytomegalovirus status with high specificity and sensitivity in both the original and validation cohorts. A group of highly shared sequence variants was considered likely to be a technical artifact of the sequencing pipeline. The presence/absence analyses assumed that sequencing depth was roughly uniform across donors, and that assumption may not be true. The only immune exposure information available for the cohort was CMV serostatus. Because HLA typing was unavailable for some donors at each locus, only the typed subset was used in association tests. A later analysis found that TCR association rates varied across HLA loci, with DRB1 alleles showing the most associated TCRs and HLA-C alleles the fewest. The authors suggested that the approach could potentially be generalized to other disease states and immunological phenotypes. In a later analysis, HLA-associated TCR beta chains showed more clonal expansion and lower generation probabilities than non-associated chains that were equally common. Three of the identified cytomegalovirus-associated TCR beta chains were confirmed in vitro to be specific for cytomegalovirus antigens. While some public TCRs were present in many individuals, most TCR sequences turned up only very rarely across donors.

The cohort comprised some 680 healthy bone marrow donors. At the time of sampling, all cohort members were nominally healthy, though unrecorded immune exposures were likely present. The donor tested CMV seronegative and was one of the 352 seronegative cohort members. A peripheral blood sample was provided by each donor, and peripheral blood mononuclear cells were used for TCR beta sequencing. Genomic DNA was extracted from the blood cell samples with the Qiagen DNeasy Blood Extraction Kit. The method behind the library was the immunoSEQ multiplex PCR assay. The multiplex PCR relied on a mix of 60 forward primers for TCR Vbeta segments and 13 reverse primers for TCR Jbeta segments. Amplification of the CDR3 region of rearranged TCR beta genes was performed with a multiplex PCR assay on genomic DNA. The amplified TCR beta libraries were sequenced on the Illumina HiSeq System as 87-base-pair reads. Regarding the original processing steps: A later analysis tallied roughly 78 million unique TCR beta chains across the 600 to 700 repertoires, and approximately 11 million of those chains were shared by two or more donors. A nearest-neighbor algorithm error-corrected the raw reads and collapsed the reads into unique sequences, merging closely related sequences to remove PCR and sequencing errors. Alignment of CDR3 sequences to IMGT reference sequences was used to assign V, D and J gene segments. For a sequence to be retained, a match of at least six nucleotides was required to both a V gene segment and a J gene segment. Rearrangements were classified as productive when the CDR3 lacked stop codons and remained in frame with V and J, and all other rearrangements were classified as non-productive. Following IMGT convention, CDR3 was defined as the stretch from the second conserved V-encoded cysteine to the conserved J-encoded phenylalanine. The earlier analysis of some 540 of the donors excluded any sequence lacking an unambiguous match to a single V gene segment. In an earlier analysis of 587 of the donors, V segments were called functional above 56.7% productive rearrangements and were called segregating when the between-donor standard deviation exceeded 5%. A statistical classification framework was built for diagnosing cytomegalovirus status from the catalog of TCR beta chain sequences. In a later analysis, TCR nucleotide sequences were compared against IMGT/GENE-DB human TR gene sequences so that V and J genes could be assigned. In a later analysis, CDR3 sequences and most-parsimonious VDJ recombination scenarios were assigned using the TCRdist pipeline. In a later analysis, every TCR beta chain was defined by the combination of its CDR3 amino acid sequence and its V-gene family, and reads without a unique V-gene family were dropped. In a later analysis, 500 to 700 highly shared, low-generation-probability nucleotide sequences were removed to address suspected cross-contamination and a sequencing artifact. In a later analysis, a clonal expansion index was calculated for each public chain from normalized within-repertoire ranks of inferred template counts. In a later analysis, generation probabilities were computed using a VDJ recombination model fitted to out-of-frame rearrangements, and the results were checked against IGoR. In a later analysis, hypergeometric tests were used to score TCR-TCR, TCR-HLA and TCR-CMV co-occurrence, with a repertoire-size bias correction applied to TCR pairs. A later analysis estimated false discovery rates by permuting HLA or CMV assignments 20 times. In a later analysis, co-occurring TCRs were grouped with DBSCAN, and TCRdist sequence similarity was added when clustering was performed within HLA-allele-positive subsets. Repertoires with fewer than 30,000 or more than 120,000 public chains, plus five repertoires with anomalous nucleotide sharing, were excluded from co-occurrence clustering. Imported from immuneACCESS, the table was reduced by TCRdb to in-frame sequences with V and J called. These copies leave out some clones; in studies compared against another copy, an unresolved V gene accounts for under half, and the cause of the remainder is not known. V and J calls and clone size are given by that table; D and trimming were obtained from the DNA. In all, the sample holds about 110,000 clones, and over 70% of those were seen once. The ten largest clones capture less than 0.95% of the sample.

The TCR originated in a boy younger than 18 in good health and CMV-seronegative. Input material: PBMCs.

The CDR3 corresponds to CASSLARGTYEQYF. The nucleotide sequence is given as TGTGCCAGCAGTTTAGCCAGGGGGACTTACGAGCAGTACTTC. The chain links TRBV27 with TRBJ2-7, with TRBD1 tentatively as D gene (7 bases match). Its CDR3 holds 14 amino acids, cysteine through phenylalanine. The entry retains the CDR3 DNA only, 42 bases that are in frame from base 1. As encoded in the germline V gene (reference sequence), CDR1 is MNHEY while CDR2 is SMNVEV. The germline ends are 12 bases apart after V is trimmed by 2 bases and J by 4 bases.